A selection of T cell receptor beta chains follows, all from one sample in a study of identical twins. From the 5' RACE reads, TCRdb called clonotypes with MiXCR, one entry per CDR3 protein. The sample contains about 210,000 distinct CDR3 sequences, approximately 9% of which appear only once. Sequencing was performed on memory (CD45RO+) T cells sorted from blood. These receptors were taken from a woman aged 18-29 years in good health. The CDR3 runs from the conserved cysteine through the conserved F or W.

TRBV10-3	TRBJ2-7	CAISAGTTYEQYF
TRBV18	TRBJ1-6	CASSQGQHSPLHF
TRBV29-1	TRBJ2-5	CSVDPGGQKTQYF
TRBV7-6	TRBJ2-7	CASSANSGGAYEQYF
TRBV5-1	TRBJ1-5	CASSLGGEGQPQHF
TRBV12-3/TRBV12-4	TRBJ1-6	CASSSGQGSSPLHF
TRBV5-1	TRBJ2-1	CASSLVPSGANEQFF
TRBV4-3	TRBJ2-7	CASSHMVGQLYEQYF
TRBV12-3/TRBV12-4	TRBJ2-7	CASSLALGLAGEGYEQYF
TRBV7-9	TRBJ1-6	CASTLGSQPNSPLHF
TRBV27	TRBJ1-5	CASRYQGNSNQPQHF
TRBV6-2/TRBV6-3	TRBJ2-6	CASSPQGGVLTF
TRBV19	TRBJ1-6	CASGARGYNSPLHF
TRBV2	TRBJ2-3	CASRDNYGSDTQYF
TRBV20-1	TRBJ2-7	CSAAPDGAYEQYF
TRBV2	TRBJ1-2	CASQGTGDYGYTF
TRBV12-3/TRBV12-4	TRBJ2-7	CASSFEQIQQYF
TRBV20-1	TRBJ2-3	CSARDASGGPDTQYF